The 7 T cell receptor beta chains listed next were all sequenced from one sample in a study of blood T cells in healthy people across ages. Then a second PCR, running roughly 6 to 11 cycles, was carried out with a sample-barcoded 5' primer and a J-beta primer mix. One entry per CDR3 protein results from TCRdb running MiXCR on the 5' RACE reads. The sample yields roughly 550,000 distinct CDR3 sequences, around 24% seen once. The data were also submitted as part of a second study, on T cells of mothers and their children.

The sample taken for sequencing was blood. The source is a boy aged 5 to 17 in good health.

This clonotype showed up just a few times. The gene calls are TRBV6-5 and TRBJ2-2; D perhaps matches TRBD1 (6 bases). V was trimmed by 6 bases and J by 1 base, leaving 12 bases between them. This CDR3 is 15 amino acids long. Per germline, CDR1 MNHEY and CDR2 SVGAGI. The CDR3 bases are TGTGCCAGCAGCCTACAGGGCCTGAACACCGGGGAGCTGTTTTTT. Translated: CASSLQGLNTGELFF.

This clonotype turned up a few times. V and J are TRBV6-1 and TRBJ1-1, with 7 bases aligning to TRBD1. The V segment lost 3 bases and the J segment 8 bases; nucleotides outside the gene matches: 3. The length of the CDR3 is 12 residues. The germline V gene encodes CDR1 MNHNS and CDR2 SASEGT. The CDR3 DNA follows: TGTGCCAGCAGTGACTGGGACAGAGAAGCTTTCTTT. Translating gives CASSDWDREAFF.

Of note for this clonotype: A much more abundant neighbour one base away suggests this may be a read error. The chain is built from TRBV20-1 and TRBJ1-2; 8 bases match TRBD1. The CDR3 length is 14 residues. V trimming: 8 bases; J trimming: 1 base; junction bases outside the gene matches: 9. The V gene's germline CDR1 is DFQATT and CDR2 SNEGSKA (reference sequence). In nucleotides, the CDR3 is TGCAGTCCACGGACAGGGCGGGGTAACTATGGCTACACCTTC. This translates into CSPRTGRGNYGYTF.

In regard to this clonotype: At one boundary the junction diverges from the germline segment, which might be a read error. The CDR3 spells CSARALTGVSYEQYF. CDR3 DNA: TGCAGCGCTAGAGCCTTAACAGGGGTCTCCTACGAGCAGTACTTC. V is TRBV20-1 and J is TRBJ2-5; 7 nucleotides match TRBD1. The J call is doubtful: the DNA matches TRBJ2-7 better. CDR1 and CDR2 (germline): DFQATT, SNEGSKA (reference sequence). The CDR3 consists of 15 residues.

This clonotype has only a few counts. J is TRBJ2-1 and V is TRBV12-3 or TRBV12-4, with D perhaps TRBD2 (5 bases). V lost 6 bases to trimming and J lost 1 base, with 16 bases between them. The CDR3 is made up of 16 amino acids. The CDR3 nucleotides read TGTGCCAGCAGCCCGGGTGGGCGACTATCCTACAATGAGCAGTTCTTC. This encodes CASSPGGRLSYNEQFF.

V usage is TRBV20-1 and J usage is TRBJ1-5; a possible D gene is TRBD1 (5 bases). Trimming took off 2 bases at V and 2 bases at J, with 19 bases between the two ends. Germline-derived CDR1 and CDR2 are DFQATT and SNEGSKA (reference sequence). This CDR3 is 17 amino acids long. As DNA, the CDR3 is TGCAGTGCTAGATTGTCCCAGGGTGTTGAAGGCAATCAGCCCCAGCATTTT. Amino acid sequence: CSARLSQGVEGNQPQHF.

The chain couples TRBV4-3 to TRBJ1-2; D uncertain. V lost 0 bases and J 0 bases, leaving 11 bases between the germline ends. Looked up from germline, CDR1 is LGHNA and CDR2 is YSLEER. The CDR3 has 16 amino acids. The DNA of the CDR3 is TGCGCCAGCAGCCAAGATCGCGGGCCTACTAACTATGGCTACACCTTC. Amino acids: CASSQDRGPTNYGYTF.